These 5 T cell receptor beta chains share one sample of origin, sequenced in a study of T cells in Graves' hyperthyroidism and ophthalmopathy. From RNA transcripts, TCR beta CDR3 regions were amplified. The study used the HTBI primer set for a first-round RT-PCR of the TCR CDR3. TCRdb re-called the multiplex PCR reads through MiXCR, storing one row per CDR3 protein. The sample lists about 300,000 distinct CDR3 sequences, about an eighth occurring once. The sequenced material came from blood. These receptors were collected from a woman aged 25 to 45 with Graves' hyperthyroidism that later progressed to Graves' ophthalmopathy.

This clonotype came up a few times. The gene calls are TRBV14 and TRBJ2-3, with D hard to call. V was cut by 2 bases and J by 8 bases, with 8 bases left in between. This CDR3 contains 12 residues. Looked up from germline, CDR1 is SGHDN and CDR2 is FVKESK. CDR3 sequence: CASSQLDTTQYF. The CDR3 region has the DNA TGTGCCAGCAGCCAACTAGACACTACGCAGTATTTT.

This clonotype appeared many times. The V call is TRBV20-1, the J call TRBJ2-5; D remains unclear. CDR3 length: 13 residues. Germline CDR1 is DFQATT and CDR2 is SNEGSKA (reference sequence). Trimming left V 0 bases short and J 7 bases short, with 12 bases between. CDR3 nucleotide sequence: TGCAGTGCTAGAGATGTTGCGCCGGGGACCCAGTACTTC. The encoded protein is CSARDVAPGTQYF.

In its sample, this clonotype was seen many times. J is TRBJ2-7 and V is TRBV2; 14 bases map to TRBD2. The V gene end was trimmed by 11 bases and the J gene end by 4 bases; junction bases not matched to a gene: 13. This CDR3 has 16 residues. Germline V gene sequence: CDR1 SNHLY, CDR2 FYNNEI. The CDR3 nucleotides are TGTGCCGCCCGGGAGGGACTAGCGGGAGCTCGTTACGAGCAGTACTTC. Its translation: CAAREGLAGARYEQYF.

Many counts were recorded for this clonotype. This chain joins TRBV19 and TRBJ1-1, with D uncertain. The ends were cut back, 7 bases at V and 1 base at J, with 7 bases in the middle. Germline V gene data show CDR1 as LNHDA and CDR2 as SQIVND (reference sequence). The CDR3 loop spans 12 amino acids. In nucleotides, the CDR3 is TGTGCCAGTATTGGATCGAACACTGAAGCTTTCTTT. Amino acid sequence: CASIGSNTEAFF.

This clonotype was seen many times. The rearrangement links TRBV12-3 or TRBV12-4 to TRBJ2-5; D unresolved. V lost 3 bases and J 1 base, leaving 12 bases between the germline ends. The CDR3 sequence is 15 residues long. The CDR3 here is CASSLVRRPQETQYF. CDR3 DNA: TGTGCCAGCAGTTTGGTTCGACGACCCCAAGAGACCCAGTACTTC.